This T cell receptor (beta chain) was observed in a study of OX40 agonist ivuxolimab in advanced cancers. Study summary: Partial responses occurred in Three dose-escalation patients, one with hepatocellular carcinoma and two with cutaneous melanoma.

Study-level findings and limits: In a subset of nonresponders, normalized T-cell clonal expansion was also low. With doses of 0.1 to 3.0 mg/kg, CD4+ and CD8+ blood T cells had undergone clonal expansion by week 6.

The cohort excluded patients with autoimmune disease history or systemic immunosuppression. The CDR3 sequence is 14 residues long. Germline V lookup: CDR1 LNHDA, CDR2 SQIVND (reference sequence). Trimming stripped 5 bases from V and 2 bases from J, with 10 bases between. Assay: immunoSEQ multiplex PCR; the TCRdb copy retains only in-frame clones and omits some. The table includes roughly 90,000 clones, over 85% detected once. A note on this clone: No antigen is known for it.

Here the sequenced sample was CD4+ or CD8+ T cells sorted from blood, taken in a trial of the OX40 agonist ivuxolimab. The sequence was collected from an adult with an advanced solid tumor such as melanoma, head and neck, liver or kidney cancer. The V call is TRBV19, the J call TRBJ1-5; D is unclear. CDR3 in amino acids: CASSRAGGNQPQHF. The CDR3 nucleotides read TGTGCCAGTAGTCGGGCGGGCGGCAATCAGCCCCAGCATTTT.